The sequence of this T cell receptor beta chain was determined in a study of control samples from healthy donors and cancer patients. Using immunoSEQ multiplex PCR, the repertoire was profiled, and TCRdb retains in-frame clones only, with some absent. The sample records roughly 45,000 clones, around 90% being singletons. The clonotype originates from a man aged 25-40 years with colorectal cancer. Sequencing was performed on PBMCs.

CDR3 bases: TGTGCCAGCAGCCAAGAGGGCAGTAAAGAGACCCAGTACTTC. This codes for CASSQEGSKETQYF. The chain joins TRBV4-2 to TRBJ2-5; no reliable D call. This CDR3 is built from 14 residues. Deletions cut 0 bases from V and 3 bases from J, with 8 bases between. Germline V gene data show CDR1 as LGHNA and CDR2 as YNFKEQ.